Listed below are T cell receptor beta chains from one sample, sequenced in a study of blood T cells in healthy people across ages. TCRdb independently ran MiXCR on the 5' RACE reads; one entry per CDR3 protein. The sample contains 600,000 or so distinct CDR3 sequences, less than 35% of which appear only once. The source material was blood. Source of these receptors: a woman older than 75 in good health. The CDR3 runs from the conserved cysteine through the conserved F or W. The D gene is left open where the match is weak. Size is omitted from some rows. Given values are once, few, many or a class for expanded clones.

abundance: few; d_gene: TRBD1; v_gene: TRBV5-1; j_gene: TRBJ1-2; CDR3nt: TGCGCCAGCAGCTTGGCTGGACAGGGCAGAAACTATGGCTACACCTTC; CDR3aa: CASSLAGQGRNYGYTF
abundance: few; d_gene: .; v_gene: TRBV20-1; j_gene: TRBJ1-1; CDR3nt: TGCGGTGCTAGGCCCCAGGAGACTGAAGCTTTCTTT; CDR3aa: CGARPQETEAFF
abundance: .; d_gene: TRBD2; v_gene: TRBV6-5; j_gene: TRBJ2-7; CDR3nt: TGTGCCAGCAGTTACTCATCAGGGACTAGCCGGTCCTACGAGCAGTACTTC; CDR3aa: CASSYSSGTSRSYEQYF
abundance: few; d_gene: .; v_gene: TRBV18; j_gene: TRBJ1-5; CDR3nt: TGTGCCAGCTCACCACGGGCAGGGAAAAGCAATCAGCCCCAGCATTTT; CDR3aa: CASSPRAGKSNQPQHF
abundance: many; d_gene: .; v_gene: TRBV5-1; j_gene: TRBJ2-1; CDR3nt: TGCGCCAGCAGCCCGGACACCCACAATGAGCAGTTCTTC; CDR3aa: CASSPDTHNEQFF
abundance: many; d_gene: .; v_gene: TRBV6-5; j_gene: TRBJ2-7; CDR3nt: TGTGCCAGCAGAAAGACGTTGAGCTCCTACGAGCAGTACTTC; CDR3aa: CASRKTLSSYEQYF
abundance: many; d_gene: .; v_gene: TRBV28; j_gene: TRBJ2-3; CDR3nt: TGTGCCAGCAGTTCCCTGCGTCTCGGGGGGCTTGGCACAGATACGCAGTATTTT; CDR3aa: CASSSLRLGGLGTDTQYF
abundance: many; d_gene: .; v_gene: TRBV30; j_gene: TRBJ1-5; CDR3nt: TGTGCCTGGAGTCAGGGGATGAGCAATCAGCCCCAGCATTTT; CDR3aa: CAWSQGMSNQPQHF
abundance: many; d_gene: .; v_gene: TRBV5-1; j_gene: TRBJ2-3; CDR3nt: TGCGCCAGCAGCCCCGAGGGGCCTAGCACAGATACGCAGTATTTT; CDR3aa: CASSPEGPSTDTQYF
abundance: .; d_gene: TRBD2; v_gene: TRBV6-6; j_gene: TRBJ2-1; CDR3nt: TGTGCCAGCCAGACGGGGGGGGGCCTCCACAATGAGCAGTTCTTC; CDR3aa: CASQTGGGLHNEQFF
abundance: .; d_gene: TRBD2; v_gene: TRBV7-3; j_gene: TRBJ2-1; CDR3nt: TGTGCCAGCAGCCCCCAACGGGACTACCCCCGGAATGAGCAGTTCTTC; CDR3aa: CASSPQRDYPRNEQFF
abundance: few; d_gene: .; v_gene: TRBV6-5; j_gene: TRBJ1-4; CDR3nt: TGTGCCAGCAGAGACCCAGGGTGGCCTAATGAAAAACTGTTTTTT; CDR3aa: CASRDPGWPNEKLFF
abundance: many; d_gene: .; v_gene: TRBV5-6; j_gene: TRBJ2-6; CDR3nt: TGTGCCAGCAGCCCTCTAGACTCTGGGGCCAACGTCCTGACTTTC; CDR3aa: CASSPLDSGANVLTF
abundance: many; d_gene: TRBD1; v_gene: TRBV7-2; j_gene: TRBJ1-2; CDR3nt: TGTGCCAGCAGTCGCTCCGGGACAGGGTCTAACTATGGCTACACCTTC; CDR3aa: CASSRSGTGSNYGYTF
abundance: few; d_gene: .; v_gene: TRBV20-1; j_gene: TRBJ1-1; CDR3nt: TGCAGTGGCAGGCCCAGGGCAGACACTGAAGCTTTCTTT; CDR3aa: CSGRPRADTEAFF
abundance: few; d_gene: .; v_gene: TRBV12-3/TRBV12-4; j_gene: TRBJ2-3; CDR3nt: TGTGCCAGCAGTCCAGTCGGCACAGATGCGCAGTATTTT; CDR3aa: CASSPVGTDAQYF
abundance: .; d_gene: .; v_gene: TRBV29-1; j_gene: TRBJ2-1; CDR3nt: TGCAGCGTTGAGGGTTGGGAGGTAGTGACCTACAATGAGCAGTTCTTC; CDR3aa: CSVEGWEVVTYNEQFF
abundance: .; d_gene: .; v_gene: TRBV7-8; j_gene: TRBJ2-3; CDR3nt: TGTGCCAGCAGCTTAGTTCGAAGGGGCGGGACAGATACGCAGTATTTT; CDR3aa: CASSLVRRGGTDTQYF
abundance: few; d_gene: TRBD1; v_gene: TRBV7-8; j_gene: TRBJ1-1; CDR3nt: TGTGCCAGCAGCTTGACCAGGGGGCGACGCATGAACACTGAAGCTTTCTTT; CDR3aa: CASSLTRGRRMNTEAFF
abundance: .; d_gene: .; v_gene: TRBV11-2; j_gene: TRBJ1-2; CDR3nt: TGTGCCAGCAGCTCAGGCCCAGGGGCCTATGGCTACACCTTC; CDR3aa: CASSSGPGAYGYTF
abundance: many; d_gene: .; v_gene: TRBV20-1; j_gene: TRBJ2-3; CDR3nt: TGCAGTGCTCCCTCGGACACGTACACAGATACGCAGTATTTT; CDR3aa: CSAPSDTYTDTQYF
abundance: few; d_gene: TRBD1; v_gene: TRBV6-2/TRBV6-3; j_gene: TRBJ1-1; CDR3nt: TGTGCCAGCATTCAGGGGGGGTGGTACACTGAAGCTTTCTTT; CDR3aa: CASIQGGWYTEAFF
abundance: many; d_gene: TRBD1; v_gene: TRBV20-1; j_gene: TRBJ1-2; CDR3nt: TGCAGTGCCAACGACAGGGGCTATGGCTACACCTTC; CDR3aa: CSANDRGYGYTF
abundance: .; d_gene: .; v_gene: TRBV14; j_gene: TRBJ2-5; CDR3nt: TGTGCCAGCAGCCAAAACAGGAATGGAGGCAGTGAGCAGTACTTC; CDR3aa: CASSQNRNGGSEQYF
abundance: many; d_gene: .; v_gene: TRBV5-1; j_gene: TRBJ2-5; CDR3nt: TGCGCCAGCAGCTTGGATCAAGGGAGAGGGGAGACCCAGTACTTC; CDR3aa: CASSLDQGRGETQYF
abundance: many; d_gene: TRBD1; v_gene: TRBV13; j_gene: TRBJ2-3; CDR3nt: TGTGCCAGCAGCTCGAGGACAGGGGACACAGATACGCAGTATTTT; CDR3aa: CASSSRTGDTDTQYF
abundance: many; d_gene: .; v_gene: TRBV6-1; j_gene: TRBJ2-4; CDR3nt: TGTGCCAGCGAGTTGCCGGGGGCCAAAAACATTCAGTACTTC; CDR3aa: CASELPGAKNIQYF
abundance: .; d_gene: .; v_gene: TRBV12-5; j_gene: TRBJ1-5; CDR3nt: TGTGCTAGTGGTTTGGATCAGCCCCAGCATTTT; CDR3aa: CASGLDQPQHF
abundance: few; d_gene: TRBD1; v_gene: TRBV7-9; j_gene: TRBJ1-2; CDR3nt: TGTGCCAGCAGTCCGGATTTGACAGGGAATGGCTACACCTTC; CDR3aa: CASSPDLTGNGYTF
abundance: .; d_gene: .; v_gene: TRBV7-3; j_gene: TRBJ1-2; CDR3nt: TGTGCCAGCAGCTTAGAACCAGGCAGCTATGGCTACACCTTC; CDR3aa: CASSLEPGSYGYTF
abundance: many; d_gene: TRBD1; v_gene: TRBV5-1; j_gene: TRBJ2-7; CDR3nt: TGCGCCAGCAGCGATACAGGGGGCTACGAGCAGTACTTC; CDR3aa: CASSDTGGYEQYF
abundance: many; d_gene: .; v_gene: TRBV18; j_gene: TRBJ1-1; CDR3nt: TGTGCCAGCTCACCCCGTCGGCAGGGGTGGGTGAACACTGAAGCTTTCTTT; CDR3aa: CASSPRRQGWVNTEAFF